This entry is about one TCR beta chain. The data derive from a study of OX40 agonist ivuxolimab in advanced cancers. This table comes from immunoSEQ multiplex PCR, and its TCRdb copy is limited to in-frame clones, with some not included. Of tens of thousands of clones in the sample, roughly 92% were seen once. Sequences were derived from CD4+ or CD8+ T cells sorted from blood, sampled in a trial of the OX40 agonist ivuxolimab. This clonotype originated in an adult with an advanced solid tumor such as melanoma, head and neck, liver or kidney cancer.

DNA of the CDR3: TGTGCCAGTAGCCCGGCGCCGGGTAGCAATCAGCCCCAGCATTTT. Its translation is CASSPAPGSNQPQHF. The rearrangement links TRBV19 to TRBJ1-5, with no clear D. Trimming shortened V by 6 bases and J by 0 bases, and 12 bases separated the two germline ends. There are 15 residues in the CDR3. Germline CDR1 reads LNHDA; CDR2 reads SQIVND (reference sequence).